A single sample is the source of the 26 T cell receptor beta chains below, sequenced in a study of T cell responses to AZD1222 COVID-19 vaccine. Profiled with immunoSEQ multiplex PCR; TCRdb holds only in-frame clones, not every one. Among about 150,000 clones, 85% to 95% were seen once, and the ten largest hold roughly 1.6%. The sample in question was peripheral blood, obtained 28 days after the second AZD1222 dose. The receptors stem from an adult who received the AZD1222 COVID-19 vaccine.

The table lists this clone with a count of one. J is TRBJ1-2 and V is TRBV4-1; D unclear. Trimming cost V 0 bases and J 5 bases, with 13 bases left between them. This CDR3 region has 15 residues. CDR1 is MGHRA and CDR2 is YSYEKL in the germline V gene. CDR3 protein: CASSQDMGLWYGYTF. Here the CDR3 DNA reads TGCGCCAGCAGCCAAGATATGGGGTTATGGTATGGCTACACCTTC.

The chain uses TRBV6-6 and TRBJ2-7; 7 bases align to TRBD2. Germline-derived CDR1 and CDR2 are MNHNY and SVGAGI (reference sequence). Trimming at V came to 5 bases and at J to 2 bases, leaving 6 bases not matched to a gene. This CDR3 spans 14 amino acids. CDR3 in amino acids: CASSPLAQAYEQYF. The CDR3 DNA is TGTGCCAGCAGTCCACTAGCGCAGGCCTACGAGCAGTACTTC.

The gene calls are TRBV25-1 and TRBJ2-1, with D tentatively TRBD2 (6 bases). The germline V gene has CDR1 MGHDK and CDR2 SYGVNS. This CDR3 comprises 11 residues. V was clipped by 6 bases and J by 9 bases, with 9 bases between them. CDR3 residues: CASRLAGEQFF. DNA for the CDR3: TGTGCCAGCAGACTAGCTGGTGAGCAGTTCTTC.

The CDR3 loop reads CASSVRANYGYTF. The CDR3 DNA reads TGTGCCAGCAGCGTTCGAGCTAACTATGGCTACACCTTC. The rearrangement links TRBV9 to TRBJ1-2, with D unclear. Trimming took off 2 bases at V and 0 bases at J, with 5 bases between the two ends. CDR1 and CDR2 from the germline V gene are SGDLS and YYNGEE. The CDR3 consists of 13 residues.

The chain couples TRBV5-1 to TRBJ2-7; D is unresolved. The CDR3 consists of 15 residues. Per germline, CDR1 SGHRS and CDR2 YFSETQ. Trimming shortened V by 0 bases and J by 5 bases, and 15 bases separated the two germline ends. CDR3 residues: CASSLAEVSTHEQYF. The CDR3 DNA is TGCGCCAGCAGCTTGGCTGAGGTGTCGACGCACGAGCAGTACTTC. The full variable domain, with the rest looked up from reference TRBV5-1 and TRBJ2-7, is KAGVTQTPRYLIKTRGQQVTLSCSPISGHRSVSWYQQTPGQGLQFLFEYFSETQRNKGNFPGRFSGRQFSNSRSEMNVSTLELGDSALYLCASSLAEVSTHEQYFGPGTRLTVT.

The genes are TRBV5-1 and TRBJ2-7; the D is unclear. The V end lost 0 bases, the J end lost 2 bases, and 9 bases lay between the germline ends. The V gene's germline CDR1 is SGHRS and CDR2 YFSETQ. CDR3 length equals 14 residues. The CDR3 spells CASSLARTTYEQYF. Here the CDR3 DNA reads TGCGCCAGCAGCTTGGCCAGGACGACCTACGAGCAGTACTTC.

The chain links TRBV10-3 to TRBJ1-5, with D possibly being TRBD1 (5 bases). V was trimmed by 4 bases and J by 1 base, leaving 8 bases between them. The CDR3 runs to 14 residues. Germline V lookup: CDR1 ENHRY, CDR2 SYGVKD. The DNA of the CDR3 is TGTGCCATCAGTGCGACAGTGAGCAATCAGCCCCAGCATTTT. It translates to CAISATVSNQPQHF.

V and J are TRBV28 and TRBJ2-7; 7 bases line up with TRBD1. Per germline, CDR1 MDHEN and CDR2 SYDVKM. Unmatched junction bases numbered 6, after V lost 7 bases and J lost 3 bases. The CDR3 runs 13 residues. CDR3 sequence: CASTPTGSYEQYF. The CDR3 nucleotides are TGTGCCAGCACTCCGACAGGGAGCTACGAGCAGTACTTC. The full variable domain, completed using reference TRBV28 and TRBJ2-7, is DVKVTQSSRYLVKRTGEKVFLECVQDMDHENMFWYRQDPGLGLRLIYFSYDVKMKEKGDIPEGYSVSREKKERFSLILESASTNQTSMYLCASTPTGSYEQYFGPGTRLTVT.

J is TRBJ1-2 and V is TRBV7-2, with TRBD1 identical over 10 bases. This CDR3 has 14 amino acids. The V gene end was trimmed by 5 bases and the J gene end by 8 bases; junction bases not matched to a gene: 8. Germline assignment: CDR1 SGHTA and CDR2 FQGNSA. The CDR3 is CASSPQGQGSGYTF. The CDR3 DNA reads TGTGCCAGCAGCCCCCAGGGACAGGGGAGCGGCTACACCTTC.

DNA of the CDR3: TGTGCCAGTAGTATCTCGGGGGCTTCCTACGAGCAGTACTTC. This translates into CASSISGASYEQYF. This rearrangement joins TRBV19 to TRBJ2-7; D tentatively fits TRBD1 or TRBD2 (6 bases each). CDR1 and CDR2 (germline): LNHDA, SQIVND (reference sequence). CDR3 length equals 14 residues. Trimming took off 3 bases at V and 1 base at J, with 10 bases between the two ends. The entire variable domain, with the rest obtained from reference TRBV19 and TRBJ2-7, is as follows: DGGITQSPKYLFRKEGQNVTLSCEQNLNHDAMYWYRQDPGQGLRLIYYSQIVNDFQKGDIAEGYSVSREKKESFPLTVTSAQKNPTAFYLCASSISGASYEQYFGPGTRLTVT.

CDR3 nucleotide sequence: TGTGCCACCAGTGATTCGGGACGGAATAATGAAAAACTGTTTTTT. Its translation: CATSDSGRNNEKLFF. The chain employs TRBV24-1 and TRBJ1-4, with D perhaps matching TRBD1 (5 bases). The V and J ends lost 2 bases and 4 bases respectively, with 10 bases between them. Per germline, CDR1 KGHDR and CDR2 SFDVKD. The CDR3 sequence is 15 residues long.

This chain joins TRBV6-6 and TRBJ2-3; D is uncertain. Germline V CDR1 and CDR2: MNHNY, SVGAGI (reference sequence). The CDR3 covers 15 residues. Trimming took off 0 bases at V and 3 bases at J, with 10 bases between the two ends. The DNA for the CDR3 is TGTGCCAGCAGTTACTCGAGTTCGGCGACAGATACGCAGTATTTT. Amino acid sequence: CASSYSSSATDTQYF.

The CDR3 spells CASRDRGSVAGGPQEQFF. The DNA of the CDR3 is TGTGCCAGCAGGGACAGGGGGTCGGTCGCGGGAGGTCCCCAAGAGCAGTTCTTC. V gene TRBV2 combines with J gene TRBJ2-1; 10 nucleotides line up with TRBD1. This CDR3 is built from 18 residues. The V segment lost 6 bases and the J segment 10 bases; nucleotides outside the gene matches: 21. Germline V gene lookup returns CDR1 SNHLY and CDR2 FYNNEI. The variable domain in full, completed from reference TRBV2 and TRBJ2-1, reads EPEVTQTPSHQVTQMGQEVILRCVPISNHLYFYWYRQILGQKVEFLVSFYNNEISEKSEIFDDQFSVERPDGSNFTLKIRSTKLEDSAMYFCASRDRGSVAGGPQEQFFGPGTRLTVL.

The gene calls are TRBV7-9 and TRBJ1-1, with 7 bases aligning to TRBD1. CDR1 and CDR2 from the germline V gene are SEHNR and FQNEAQ (reference sequence). V dropped 5 bases and J dropped 4; count of bases not matched to a gene: 4. CDR3 length equals 13 residues. The CDR3 sequence: CASSGTGVTEAFF. CDR3 DNA: TGTGCCAGCAGCGGAACAGGGGTCACTGAAGCTTTCTTT.

This clone was counted a single time. V usage is TRBV19 and J usage is TRBJ1-6; D might be TRBD1 (5 bases). This CDR3 contains 15 residues. The ends were cut back, 10 bases at V and 6 bases at J, with 19 bases in the middle. The V gene's germline CDR1 is LNHDA and CDR2 SQIVND (reference sequence). The CDR3 coding sequence is TGTGCCACCAAAGGGGACGATGTCCCTAATTCACCCCTCCACTTT. Translation: CATKGDDVPNSPLHF.

The chain links TRBV6-4 to TRBJ1-5; D is undetermined. Trimming left V 6 bases short and J 1 base short, with 16 bases between. CDR3 length: 16 residues. The V gene's germline CDR1 is MRHNA and CDR2 SNTAGT. The CDR3 reads CASRRPRATSNQPQHF. The CDR3 DNA sequence: TGTGCCAGCAGGCGGCCCCGGGCGACGAGCAATCAGCCCCAGCATTTT.

This clone was found a few times. The CDR3 here is CAWSDRTSVVRNEQFF. CDR3 coding DNA: TGTGCCTGGAGTGACCGGACTAGCGTAGTGAGGAATGAGCAGTTCTTC. The chain is built from TRBV30 and TRBJ2-1; TRBD2 matches at 9 bases. This CDR3 is 16 amino acids long. The germline V gene encodes CDR1 GTSNPN and CDR2 SVGIG (reference sequence). V lost 1 base, J lost 7 bases, and 11 bases stayed unmatched.

The chain recombines TRBV9 with TRBJ2-2; tentatively, D is TRBD2 (5 bases). This CDR3 is built from 16 residues. Germline CDR1 reads SGDLS; CDR2 reads YYNGEE. Trimming pared 4 bases from V and 0 bases from J, leaving 13 bases between. The CDR3 DNA reads as TGTGCCAGCAGCCTTAGGACTTCGTCGAACACCGGGGAGCTGTTTTTT. This sequence encodes CASSLRTSSNTGELFF.

This clone came up once. The V and J genes are TRBV6-5 and TRBJ1-1, with D hard to call. Germline V gene lookup returns CDR1 MNHEY and CDR2 SVGAGI. Trimming took off 7 bases at V and 0 bases at J, with 9 bases between the two ends. The CDR3 has 13 residues. The CDR3 sequence: CASITVMNTEAFF. The CDR3, as DNA: TGTGCCAGCATCACTGTTATGAACACTGAAGCTTTCTTT.

The V and J genes are TRBV10-2 and TRBJ2-5; TRBD2 matches 11 bases. Germline V gene lookup returns CDR1 WSHSY and CDR2 SAAADI. This CDR3 region has 16 residues. The junction had 7 bases not matched to a gene; V was cut back by 3 bases and J by 4 bases. The CDR3 spells CASSDVAGGPGETQYF. For the CDR3, the DNA is TGCGCCAGCAGTGACGTAGCGGGAGGGCCCGGAGAGACCCAGTACTTC.

This chain connects TRBV5-5 to TRBJ1-5; D might be TRBD1 (5 bases). This CDR3 is 14 amino acids long. Germline lookup yields CDR1 SGHKS and CDR2 YYEKEE (reference sequence). Trimming removed 2 bases from V and 3 bases from J, with 9 bases in between. The CDR3 DNA sequence: TGTGCCAGCAGCTTTGGGGGGGACAATCAGCCCCAGCATTTT. It encodes CASSFGGDNQPQHF.

The rearrangement joins TRBV9 to TRBJ2-1, with a tentative D call TRBD2 (5 bases). The germline V and J ends were trimmed by 4 bases and 4 bases, with 12 bases remaining between them. CDR3 size: 14 residues. Germline CDR1 reads SGDLS; CDR2 reads YYNGEE. As DNA, the CDR3 is TGTGCCAGCAGCTCTAGCCCCATGTACAATGAGCAGTTCTTC. This codes for CASSSSPMYNEQFF.

The chain couples TRBV5-1 to TRBJ1-2; D perhaps matches TRBD1 (5 bases). V was shortened by 1 base and J by 7 bases, with 17 bases between the two germline ends. This CDR3 region has 15 residues. Germline CDR1 and CDR2: SGHRS and YFSETQ. For the CDR3, the DNA is TGCGCCAGCAGCTTGTCAGGGAGGAGGCAGGCTGGCTACACCTTC. This encodes CASSLSGRRQAGYTF.

The J gene is TRBJ1-2, the V gene TRBV5-1; D gene unclear. The CDR3 covers 14 residues. V lost 0 bases and J lost 4, with 10 bases in between. The germline V gene encodes CDR1 SGHRS and CDR2 YFSETQ. The CDR3 DNA is TGCGCCAGCAGCTTGGTCGTAGGGAGCTATGGCTACACCTTC. This translates into CASSLVVGSYGYTF.

The V gene is TRBV25-1, the J gene TRBJ1-6, with a weak D call TRBD1 (5 bases). This CDR3 contains 16 residues. Germline CDR1 is MGHDK and CDR2 is SYGVNS. Trimming removed 3 bases at V and 3 bases at J, with 12 bases between. The CDR3 region has the DNA TGTGCCAGCAGTGAGGGGGGGGGTCTCTATAATTCACCCCTCCACTTT. This encodes CASSEGGGLYNSPLHF.

This rearrangement joins TRBV25-1 to TRBJ2-2; D possibly corresponds to TRBD2 (6 bases). The CDR3 is 13 residues long. The V and J ends lost 8 bases and 3 bases respectively, with 10 bases between them. Germline values: CDR1 MGHDK, CDR2 SYGVNS. CDR3 nucleotide sequence: TGTGCCAGCGTTTCTAGCGACACCGGGGAGCTGTTTTTT. Translation: CASVSSDTGELFF.